These 15 T cell receptor beta chains originate from one sample sequenced in a study of Ad26.COV2.S vaccination and SARS-CoV-2 variants. This table comes from immunoSEQ multiplex PCR, and its TCRdb copy is limited to in-frame clones, with some not included. The sample has 150,000 to 200,000 clones; roughly 89% are singletons. This specimen was peripheral blood, taken after recovery from COVID-19. The receptors derive from a human donor who had recovered from COVID-19.

The rearrangement links TRBV15 to TRBJ2-7; TRBD1 is a possible D gene (6 bases). V was clipped by 0 bases and J by 1 base, with 7 bases between them. The V gene's germline CDR1 is LNHNV and CDR2 YYDKDF (reference sequence). This CDR3 spans 14 amino acids. CDR3 amino acids: CATSRERGSYEQYF. The DNA for the CDR3 is TGTGCCACCAGCAGAGAAAGGGGGTCCTACGAGCAGTACTTC.

This chain joins TRBV29-1 and TRBJ1-5, with no clear D. Per germline, CDR1 SQVTM and CDR2 ANQGSEA. The germline V and J ends were trimmed by 5 bases and 0 bases, with 8 bases remaining between them. The CDR3 is 13 residues long. The CDR3 protein is CSVSRDSNQPQHF. The CDR3 DNA follows: TGCAGCGTTTCCCGGGATAGCAATCAGCCCCAGCATTTT.

V is TRBV10-1 and J is TRBJ2-5, with 11 bases that match TRBD2. This CDR3 contains 17 residues. CDR1 is WNHNN, CDR2 SYGVQD, per germline (reference sequence). J gave up 0 bases and V 9 bases, and 12 bases lay outside the gene matches. The CDR3 DNA is TGCGCCAGTTTCGGGACTAGCGGCGCCGTTCACCAAGAGACCCAGTACTTC. It specifies CASFGTSGAVHQETQYF.

The DNA for the CDR3 is TGTGCCAGCAGCGTACTCTCTGTCACCGGGGAGCTGTTTTTT. It yields the protein CASSVLSVTGELFF. The chain carries TRBV9 and TRBJ2-2; D unclear. The CDR3 sequence is 14 residues long. The germline gives CDR1 SGDLS, CDR2 YYNGEE. The V gene lost 1 base and the J gene lost 4 bases, with 8 bases spanning the gap.

The chain recombines TRBV5-4 with TRBJ2-7; TRBD1 matches 11 bases. The trim removed 5 bases at V and 6 bases at J, leaving 16 bases unmatched. The germline V gene has CDR1 SGHNT and CDR2 YYREEE (reference sequence). The CDR3 has 17 amino acids. CDR3 nucleotide sequence: TGTGCCAGCAGTCCCGGGACAGGGGGTATGATTCAGGTCGAGCAGTACTTC. Its protein product is CASSPGTGGMIQVEQYF.

This clone was counted once. The chain carries TRBV30 and TRBJ2-3, with 11 bases that match TRBD2. Germline V gene data show CDR1 as GTSNPN and CDR2 as SVGIG (reference sequence). The junction had 4 bases not matched to a gene; V was cut back by 1 base and J by 4 bases. CDR3 length equals 15 residues. The CDR3 loop reads CAWSALAGAADTQYF. For the CDR3, the DNA is TGTGCCTGGAGTGCACTAGCGGGAGCAGCAGATACGCAGTATTTT.

The chain combines TRBV21-1 with TRBJ1-1. TRBV21-1 is recorded as a pseudogene. The CDR3 has 13 residues. CDR3 nucleotides: TGTGCCAGTCCAACGGGGGGGCGGGAGATGGCTTTCTTT. It specifies CASPTGGREMAFF.

This rearrangement joins TRBV6-5 to TRBJ2-7; 13 nucleotides align to TRBD2. Germline V gene lookup returns CDR1 MNHEY and CDR2 SVGAGI. CDR3 length equals 16 residues. V gave up 0 bases and J gave up 2 bases; unmatched junction bases: 1. The CDR3 loop is CASSYSGLAGAYEQYF. The CDR3 DNA reads TGTGCCAGCAGTTACTCCGGACTAGCGGGAGCCTACGAGCAGTACTTC.

This chain joins TRBV9 and TRBJ2-1; perhaps TRBD2 as D (7 bases). V gave up 0 bases and J gave up 10 bases, with 14 bases separating them. From germline, CDR1 is SGDLS and CDR2 YYNGEE. This CDR3 spans 14 amino acids. CDR3 in amino acids: CASSVGPGGGEQFF. The CDR3 nucleotides read TGTGCCAGCAGCGTAGGCCCAGGCGGGGGCGAGCAGTTCTTC.

The J gene is TRBJ1-1, the V gene TRBV3-1 (or the pseudogene TRBV3-2); D remains ambiguous. Per the germline V gene, CDR1 is LGHDT and CDR2 is YNNKEL (reference sequence). CDR3 size: 15 residues. The V end lost 0 bases, the J end lost 0 bases, and 8 bases lay between the germline ends. For the CDR3, the DNA is TGTGCCAGCAGCCAAGATCCTAGATTGAACACTGAAGCTTTCTTT. Its protein is CASSQDPRLNTEAFF.

The chain has TRBV30 and TRBJ2-7; 7 nucleotides line up with TRBD1. In germline, CDR1 is GTSNPN, CDR2 SVGIG (reference sequence). Losses at the gene ends were 3 bases for V and 2 bases for J; bases not matched to a gene: 13. The CDR3 consists of 16 residues. The CDR3 sequence: CAWSPQDDRVTYEQYF. The CDR3 DNA is TGTGCCTGGAGCCCCCAAGACGACAGGGTAACCTACGAGCAGTACTTC.

This clone appeared once. V is TRBV13 and J is TRBJ2-5; 11 positions agree with TRBD2. The ends lost 5 bases at V and 7 bases at J; junction bases unmatched: 9. The CDR3 is made up of 15 amino acids. The germline CDR1 and CDR2 sequences are PRHDT and FYEKMQ (reference sequence). The CDR3 sequence is CASSILAGGTGTQYF. The CDR3 nucleotides read TGTGCCAGCAGCATTCTAGCGGGGGGTACTGGGACCCAGTACTTC.

V gene TRBV27 combines with J gene TRBJ2-7, with 8 bases fitting TRBD1. Trimming cost V 5 bases and J 3 bases; bases outside gene matches: 6. The CDR3 length is 14 residues. Germline V gives CDR1 MNHEY, CDR2 SMNVEV (reference sequence). DNA for the CDR3: TGTGCCAGCAGTCATGGACAGGGCCTCTACGAGCAGTACTTC. Protein product: CASSHGQGLYEQYF.

The chain is built from TRBV24-1 and TRBJ1-2; 7 bases fit TRBD1. The germline V gene encodes CDR1 KGHDR and CDR2 SFDVKD. J lost 6 bases, V lost 4 bases, and 7 bases had no gene match. CDR3 size: 14 residues. CDR3 sequence: CATSDGTVADGYTF. Written as DNA, the CDR3 is TGTGCCACCAGTGACGGGACAGTAGCCGATGGCTACACCTTC.

DNA for the CDR3: TGTGCCAGCAGCACATACCCGGGACAGGGTTACAATGAGCAGTTCTTC. The encoded protein is CASSTYPGQGYNEQFF. The chain recombines TRBV7-6 with TRBJ2-1; TRBD1 matches 9 bases. Germline V gives CDR1 SGHVS, CDR2 FNYEAQ. J gave up 4 bases and V 5 bases, and 9 bases lay outside the gene matches. The CDR3 has 16 amino acids.